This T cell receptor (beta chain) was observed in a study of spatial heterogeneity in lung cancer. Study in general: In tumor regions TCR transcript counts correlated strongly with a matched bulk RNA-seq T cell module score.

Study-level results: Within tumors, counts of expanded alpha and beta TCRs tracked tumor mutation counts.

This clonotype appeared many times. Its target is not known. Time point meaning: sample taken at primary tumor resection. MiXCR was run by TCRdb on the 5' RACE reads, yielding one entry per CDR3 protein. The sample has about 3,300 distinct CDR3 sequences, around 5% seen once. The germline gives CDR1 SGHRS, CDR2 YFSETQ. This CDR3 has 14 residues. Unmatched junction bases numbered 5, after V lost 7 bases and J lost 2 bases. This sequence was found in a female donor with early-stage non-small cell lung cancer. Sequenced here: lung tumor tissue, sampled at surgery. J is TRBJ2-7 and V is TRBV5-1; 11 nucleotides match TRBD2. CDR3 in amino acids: CASALTSGAYEQYF. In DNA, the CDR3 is TGCGCCAGCGCCTTGACTAGCGGGGCCTACGAGCAGTACTTC.